Shown below are 21 T cell receptor beta chains from a single sample sequenced in a study of T cell clonotyping in hematopoietic cell transplantation. Measured with immunoSEQ multiplex PCR; TCRdb has only the in-frame clones, and not every one. The repertoire has 5,000 or so clones, under 35% of them found once; the top ten carry about a sixth. The time point: recipient sample about 28 days before transplant, after cytoreduction. The sample consisted of peripheral blood mononuclear cells, taken before stem cell transplant. These receptors were obtained from a man between 50 and 59 years old with myelofibrosis. Some clones in this sample may be carry-over from other donors' samples.

The rearrangement joins TRBV30 to TRBJ2-7, with 7 positions matching TRBD2. J lost 5 bases, V lost 3 bases, and 7 bases had no gene match. This CDR3 has 13 amino acids. CDR1 and CDR2 (germline): GTSNPN, SVGIG (reference sequence). The CDR3 loop is CAWSGLVRHEQYF. The CDR3 DNA is TGTGCCTGGAGCGGACTAGTTAGACACGAGCAGTACTTC.

The chain links TRBV6-5 to TRBJ1-2, with a weak D call TRBD1 (6 bases). Germline V gives CDR1 MNHEY, CDR2 SVGAGI. The V end lost 5 bases, the J end lost 8 bases, and 12 bases lay between the germline ends. This CDR3 has 12 residues. In nucleotides, the CDR3 is TGTGCCAGCAGTCGACAGGCGGGGGGCTACACCTTC. Translation gives CASSRQAGGYTF.

This sequence joins TRBV6-1 and TRBJ2-7, with 12 bases aligning to TRBD1. The V segment lost 6 bases and the J segment 7 bases; nucleotides outside the gene matches: 10. The germline CDR1 and CDR2 sequences are MNHNS and SASEGT. There are 15 residues in the CDR3. CDR3 nucleotide sequence: TGTGCCAGCAGCCAAAATTGGGACAGGGGGCAAGAGCAGTACTTC. Encoded protein: CASSQNWDRGQEQYF.

This sequence joins TRBV4-3 and TRBJ1-5; no reliable D call. The CDR3 is made up of 13 amino acids. Trimming stripped 0 bases from V and 6 bases from J, with 6 bases between. CDR1 is LGHNA, CDR2 YSLEER, per germline. In DNA, the CDR3 is TGCGCCAGCAGCCAAGAGCGGGGTCAGCCCCAGCATTTT. Translating gives CASSQERGQPQHF.

V gene TRBV7-2 combines with J gene TRBJ1-2, with D uncertain. The length of the CDR3 is 13 residues. V was clipped by 5 bases and J by 0 bases, with 7 bases between them. CDR1 and CDR2 from the germline V gene are SGHTA and FQGNSA. DNA for the CDR3: TGTGCCAGCAGCCAAACAGCTAACTATGGCTACACCTTC. Its translation is CASSQTANYGYTF.

The chain has TRBV30 and TRBJ2-7, with D uncertain. The germline V and J ends were trimmed by 2 bases and 4 bases, with 12 bases remaining between them. This CDR3 is 13 amino acids long. CDR1 is GTSNPN and CDR2 is SVGIG in the germline V gene (reference sequence). The CDR3 loop is CAWSPTVFYEQYF. The CDR3 DNA follows: TGTGCCTGGAGTCCAACGGTGTTTTACGAGCAGTACTTC.

The chain is built from TRBV4-1 and TRBJ2-7; 7 bases are shared with TRBD1. Germline trimming cut 2 bases from V and 0 bases from J; bases unmatched to any gene: 7. The CDR3 length is 16 residues. Per germline, CDR1 MGHRA and CDR2 YSYEKL. The CDR3 region has the DNA TGCGCCAGCAGCCAAATACCCGGACAGGTCTCCTACGAGCAGTACTTC. Protein sequence: CASSQIPGQVSYEQYF.

The genes are TRBV29-1 and TRBJ2-5, with D tentatively TRBD2 (6 bases). Trimming took 3 bases from V and 5 from J, leaving 19 bases between them. The germline CDR1 and CDR2 sequences are SQVTM and ANQGSEA. The length of the CDR3 is 15 residues. CDR3 nucleotide sequence: TGCAGCGTTGAGGGACCCCGGGGGTGGCAGGAGACCCAGTACTTC. It encodes CSVEGPRGWQETQYF.

This clone was seen only a few times. This rearrangement joins TRBV19 to TRBJ1-1; D is unclear. The CDR3 has 14 residues. V was cut by 3 bases and J by 4 bases, with 12 bases left in between. CDR1 is LNHDA and CDR2 is SQIVND in the germline V gene (reference sequence). In DNA, the CDR3 is TGTGCCAGTAGTATCGGTGAGTTGAGCACTGAAGCTTTCTTT. This translates into CASSIGELSTEAFF.

This clone appeared a few times. CDR3 sequence: CASSYNLAGIYEQYF. CDR3 nucleotides: TGTGCCAGCAGTTACAACTTAGCGGGGATTTACGAGCAGTACTTC. V usage is TRBV6-5 and J usage is TRBJ2-5, with 8 bases fitting TRBD2. The J call may be in error: the DNA end matches TRBJ2-7 better. The length of the CDR3 is 15 residues. Per the germline V gene, CDR1 is MNHEY and CDR2 is SVGAGI.

This clone is termed large. The rearrangement links TRBV19 to TRBJ2-5, with D tentatively TRBD2 (6 bases). This CDR3 spans 12 amino acids. From germline, CDR1 is LNHDA and CDR2 SQIVND (reference sequence). Here the CDR3 reads CATGENQETQYF. In nucleotides, the CDR3 is TGTGCGACGGGGGAGAACCAAGAGACCCAGTACTTC.

By frequency in the sample, this clone is medium-sized. This chain links TRBV20-1 with TRBJ1-2; no clear D. Germline V gene lookup returns CDR1 DFQATT and CDR2 SNEGSKA (reference sequence). V was shortened by 6 bases and J by 8 bases, with 13 bases between the two germline ends. The length of the CDR3 is 11 residues. This CDR3 is CSAQVGAGYTF. In nucleotides, the CDR3 is TGCAGTGCCCAGGTTGGAGCGGGCTACACCTTC.

The rearrangement uses TRBV6-6 and TRBJ2-7; TRBD1 matches at 7 bases. The CDR3 contains 16 residues. The junction had 8 bases not matched to a gene; V was cut back by 2 bases and J by 1 base. Germline V CDR1 and CDR2: MNHNY, SVGAGI (reference sequence). The CDR3 sequence: CASSYGSRDSSYEQYF. The CDR3 nucleotides read TGTGCCAGCAGTTACGGGAGTCGGGACAGTTCCTACGAGCAGTACTTC.

This clone occurred once. The CDR3: CAWQSDTEAFF. The CDR3 DNA is TGTGCCTGGCAATCGGACACTGAAGCTTTCTTT. The rearrangement links TRBV30 to TRBJ1-1; D not resolved. The length of the CDR3 is 11 residues. Germline V CDR1 and CDR2: GTSNPN, SVGIG (reference sequence). V lost 5 bases and J lost 3, with 7 bases in between.

This clone showed up just a few times. The gene calls are TRBV2 and TRBJ2-7; possibly TRBD1 or TRBD2 for D (5 bases each). CDR3 length equals 11 residues. Germline V gives CDR1 SNHLY, CDR2 FYNNEI. Trimming stripped 8 bases from V and 4 bases from J, with 9 bases between. The CDR3 DNA reads as TGTGCCAGCGGCAGGGAGTACGAGCAGTACTTC. Its protein is CASGREYEQYF.

The chain recombines TRBV30 with TRBJ1-5; no definite D call. Germline CDR1 GTSNPN, CDR2 SVGIG (reference sequence). The CDR3 loop spans 14 amino acids. With 0 bases removed from V and 0 bases from J, the gap between germline ends came to 6 bases. CDR3 DNA: TGTGCCTGGAGTGTAGACGCTAGCAATCAGCCCCAGCATTTT. This translates into CAWSVDASNQPQHF.

The V and J genes are TRBV6-5 and TRBJ1-4; 9 bases map to TRBD1. CDR3 size: 14 residues. V was clipped by 2 bases and J by 6 bases; unmatched bases: 1. CDR1 and CDR2 (germline): MNHEY, SVGAGI. The CDR3 sequence is CASSYRDRDEKLFF. As DNA, the CDR3 is TGTGCCAGCAGTTACCGGGACAGGGATGAAAAACTGTTTTTT.

The V gene is TRBV30, the J gene TRBJ1-5; tentatively, D is TRBD1 (5 bases). The germline gives CDR1 GTSNPN, CDR2 SVGIG (reference sequence). The CDR3 spans 14 residues. Trimming left V 1 base short and J 5 bases short, with 12 bases between. CDR3 DNA sequence: TGTGCCTGGAGTGAGGGCGGGGGTGATCAGCCCCAGCATTTT. Translation gives CAWSEGGGDQPQHF.

Here the CDR3 reads CASSQTGAGSYEQYF. CDR3 coding DNA: TGCGCCAGCAGCCAGACAGGGGCCGGATCCTACGAGCAGTACTTC. The chain uses TRBV4-3 and TRBJ2-7; 8 bases align to TRBD1. Germline V CDR1 and CDR2: LGHNA, YSLEER. V trimming: 3 bases; J trimming: 1 base; junction bases outside the gene matches: 5. The CDR3 runs 15 residues.

This clone occurred a few times. The V and J genes are TRBV6-6 and TRBJ2-7, with 8 bases lining up with TRBD1. V lost 3 bases to trimming and J lost 3 bases; unmatched junction nucleotides: 4. Germline lookup yields CDR1 MNHNY and CDR2 SVGAGI (reference sequence). This CDR3 spans 14 amino acids. The CDR3 loop reads CASSYIQGDYEQYF. CDR3 in DNA: TGTGCCAGCAGTTATATACAGGGGGACTACGAGCAGTACTTC.

V and J are TRBV9 and TRBJ2-5; 7 nucleotides agree with TRBD1. Looked up from germline, CDR1 is SGDLS and CDR2 is YYNGEE. The V and J ends lost 0 bases and 2 bases, in that order; junction bases with no gene match: 1. The CDR3 has 14 amino acids. CDR3: CASSVGGQQETQYF. The CDR3 nucleotides are TGTGCCAGCAGCGTAGGGGGACAGCAAGAGACCCAGTACTTC.